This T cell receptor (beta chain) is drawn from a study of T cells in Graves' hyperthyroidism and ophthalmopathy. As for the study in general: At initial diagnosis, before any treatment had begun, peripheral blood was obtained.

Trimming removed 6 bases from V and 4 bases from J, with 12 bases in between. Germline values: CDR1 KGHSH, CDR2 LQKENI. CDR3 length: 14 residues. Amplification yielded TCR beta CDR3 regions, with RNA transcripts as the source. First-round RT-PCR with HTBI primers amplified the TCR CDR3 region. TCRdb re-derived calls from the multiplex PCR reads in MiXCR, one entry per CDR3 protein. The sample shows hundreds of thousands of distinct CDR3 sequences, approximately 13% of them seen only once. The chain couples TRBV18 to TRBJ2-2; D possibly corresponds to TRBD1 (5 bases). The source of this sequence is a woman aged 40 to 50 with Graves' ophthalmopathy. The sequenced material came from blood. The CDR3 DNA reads TGTGCCAGCTCGCAGTCACAGGCCACCGGGGAGCTGTTTTTT. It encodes CASSQSQATGELFF.